This record concerns one T cell receptor (beta chain) sequence. The sample is drawn from a study of siplizumab effects on memory and regulatory T cells. This CDR3 has 12 amino acids. Germline loops: CDR1 MNHEY, CDR2 SVGAGI. V dropped 5 bases and J dropped 5 bases, with 6 bases sitting between them. Clones were read by immunoSEQ multiplex PCR, and TCRdb kept only the in-frame ones, dropping some. In the table there are over 85,000 clones, 80% to 95% of which are singletons. Sequences were obtained from CD4+ T cells sorted from blood. This TCR derives from a human donor in good health. The chain has TRBV6-5 and TRBJ1-4; D gene ambiguous. The CDR3 DNA reads as TGTGCCAGCAGTAGGAGAAATGAAAAACTGTTTTTT. Translating it yields CASSRRNEKLFF.